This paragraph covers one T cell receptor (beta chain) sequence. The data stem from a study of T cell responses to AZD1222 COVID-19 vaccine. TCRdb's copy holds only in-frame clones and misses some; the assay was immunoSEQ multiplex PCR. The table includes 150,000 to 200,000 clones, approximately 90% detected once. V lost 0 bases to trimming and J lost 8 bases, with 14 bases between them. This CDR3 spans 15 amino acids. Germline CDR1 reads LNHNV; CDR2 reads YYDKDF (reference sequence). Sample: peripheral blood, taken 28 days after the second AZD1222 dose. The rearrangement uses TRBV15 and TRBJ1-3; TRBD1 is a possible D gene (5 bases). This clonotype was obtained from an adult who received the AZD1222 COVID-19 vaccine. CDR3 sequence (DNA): TGTGCCACCAGCAGAGATAGAGGGGTTGGGCACACCATATATTTT. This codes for CATSRDRGVGHTIYF. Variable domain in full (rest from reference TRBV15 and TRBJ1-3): DAMVIQNPRYQVTQFGKPVTLSCSQTLNHNVMYWYQQKSSQAPKLLFHYYDKDFNNEADTPDNFQSRRPNTSFCFLDIRSPGLGDTAMYLCATSRDRGVGHTIYFGEGSWLTVV.